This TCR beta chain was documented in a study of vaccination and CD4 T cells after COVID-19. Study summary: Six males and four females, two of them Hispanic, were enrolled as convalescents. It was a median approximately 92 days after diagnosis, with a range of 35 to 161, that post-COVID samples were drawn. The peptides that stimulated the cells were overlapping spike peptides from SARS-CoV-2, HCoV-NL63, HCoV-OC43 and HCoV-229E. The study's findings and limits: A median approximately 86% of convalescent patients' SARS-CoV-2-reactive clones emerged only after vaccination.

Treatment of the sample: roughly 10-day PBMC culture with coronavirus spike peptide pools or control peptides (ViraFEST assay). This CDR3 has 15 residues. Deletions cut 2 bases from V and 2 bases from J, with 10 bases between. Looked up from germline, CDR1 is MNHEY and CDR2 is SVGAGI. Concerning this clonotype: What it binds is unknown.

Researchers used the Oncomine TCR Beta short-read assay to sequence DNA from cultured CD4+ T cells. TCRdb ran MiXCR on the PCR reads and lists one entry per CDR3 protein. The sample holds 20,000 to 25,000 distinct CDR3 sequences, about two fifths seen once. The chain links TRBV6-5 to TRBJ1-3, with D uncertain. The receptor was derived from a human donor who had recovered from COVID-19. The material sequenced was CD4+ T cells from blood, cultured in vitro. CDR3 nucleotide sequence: TGTGCCAGCAGTTACACCCCCGGGACTGGAAACACCATATATTTT. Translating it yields CASSYTPGTGNTIYF.